Given below is one T cell receptor (beta chain) in context. There is no known antigen for this receptor. The junction departs from germline at one end; a sequencing error may be responsible. The receptor library was made with multiplex PCR. Instrument used: Illumina HiSeq 2500. Following protocols modified from ARM-PCR, the researchers constructed TCRbeta libraries through three rounds of nested PCR with primers (Table S4). Before sequencing, PCR products in the 200-500 bp range were cut out of the gel and cleaned up using the QIAquick gel extraction kit. Per the authors' processing: Trimmomatic was used to clean the reads, FLASH merged the cleaned reads into complete CDR3 sequences, and MiTCR assigned the sequences to V(D)J germline segments. Clonal diversity was calculated as the inverse Simpson's index using VDJtools. In-frame sequences lacking a premature stop codon were counted as productive reads. TCRdb handled the public reads itself, with Q25 trimming in fastp and clone calling in MiXCR, and kept productive beta chains. Rows merge per CDR3 protein into single entries with the most common DNA and genes. The V and J calls and clone size are TCRdb's, not the authors'. This sample gives about 43,000 distinct CDR3 sequences in total; roughly 60% of them show up just once. About 41% of the sample belongs to the ten largest clones.

Bulk unsorted tissue served as the source for RNA extraction, and RNA quality was assessed using a NanoDrop ND-1000 and an Agilent 2100. The normal lung samples consisted of distant non-tumor tissue collected more than 3 cm from the tumor edge. All donors had newly diagnosed lung cancer, had not received prior chemotherapy, and were admitted for thoracic surgery in China between August and November 2014. Anyone who had undergone radiotherapy or chemotherapy before, or who had another cancer at the same time, was left out of the study. Surgical tissue pieces of about 1-2.1 cm3 were preserved in RNAlater solution and stored at -80 °C until use. The data were obtained in a study of tumor and adjacent non-tumor tissue in lung cancer (dated by TCRdb to 2016 to 2019). Looking at the study overall: Of the cohort, some 12 patients had adenocarcinoma, 2 had squamous cell carcinoma and 1 had small cell lung cancer. A total of approximately 130,000,000 productive TCRbeta reads were generated by sequencing, corresponding to an average of around 4 million reads per sample. The study compared bulk TCRbeta repertoires between lung tumor tissue and matched distant non-tumor lung tissue from 15 lung cancer patients. For each patient, one tumor sample and one normal lung sample were taken, giving about 31 paired specimens that underwent TCRbeta CDR3 sequencing. Among the approximately 15 patients, ages ranged from roughly 31 to 80 years, some 10 were men and 5 were women, and disease was TNM stage I to III.

Summary of the overall study and its limitations: Peripheral blood was not sequenced, so blood TCRbeta repertoires in these lung cancer patients were not examined. Only 15 patients were included in the cohort, and the need for larger samples and more detailed clinical data was noted by the authors. The top 100 clones accounted for a significantly larger cumulative portion of the repertoire in normal lung than in tumor tissue. TCR diversity (inverse Simpson) was significantly higher in tumor than in normal lung tissue (about 400 vs 180, P = 0.0075, Mann-Whitney U test). The methods do not name the sequencing platform or mention unique molecular identifiers. Significantly higher TCR diversity was found in younger patients, and higher tumor TCR diversity was associated with shorter overall and disease-free survival.

This TCR was recovered from a man in his fifties with non-small cell lung cancer. Sequenced sample: distant non-tumor lung tissue.

The nucleotides read TGTGCCAGCAGCTTTAGCAAGACAGGCTCCTACGAGCAGTACTTT. This gives the protein CASSFSKTGSYEQYF. Recombination connected TRBV11-2 to TRBJ2-7, and TRBD1 may be the D gene, going by 6 matching bases. The CDR3 numbers 15 residues from cysteine through phenylalanine. Here the CDR3 DNA is all that survives: 45 bases in frame from base 1. CDR1 and CDR2 were assigned from the germline V gene as SGHAT and FQNNGV.